What follows are 31 T cell receptor beta chains derived from one specimen sequenced in a study of cytomegalovirus exposure and HLA in healthy donors. PCR involved 60 Vbeta and 13 Jbeta primers. Data came from immunoSEQ multiplex PCR; TCRdb stores just in-frame clones and leaves some out. The repertoire holds about 89,000 clones, with 60% to 80% as singletons. Sequencing was carried out using PBMCs. The receptors stem from a man aged 25-45 years in good health and CMV-seronegative.

The rearrangement uses TRBV9 and TRBJ2-7; 10 positions agree with TRBD1. Trimming cost V 2 bases and J 0 bases; bases outside gene matches: 5. Germline V gene data show CDR1 as SGDLS and CDR2 as YYNGEE. The CDR3 contains 16 residues. The CDR3 DNA reads as TGTGCCAGCAGCGTCGAGGGACAGGGGAACTCCTACGAGCAGTACTTC. Translation: CASSVEGQGNSYEQYF.

The chain has TRBV30 and TRBJ2-1; 8 positions match TRBD2. Looked up from germline, CDR1 is GTSNPN and CDR2 is SVGIG (reference sequence). This CDR3 region has 15 residues. Trimming removed 2 bases from V and 4 bases from J; junction bases left unmatched: 7. The CDR3 sequence: CAWSIGLAGYNEQFF. CDR3 bases: TGTGCCTGGAGTATTGGCCTAGCGGGTTACAATGAGCAGTTCTTC.

This clone was seen a handful of times. V is TRBV5-1 and J is TRBJ2-7; D is perhaps TRBD2 (6 bases). This CDR3 contains 16 residues. The V gene lost 1 base and the J gene lost 5 bases, with 19 bases spanning the gap. The V gene's germline CDR1 is SGHRS and CDR2 YFSETQ. CDR3 in DNA: TGCGCCAGCAGCTTGTGGGAGGATTCGGTTGTGGACGAGCAGTACTTC. Protein: CASSLWEDSVVDEQYF.

J is TRBJ1-6 and V is TRBV5-6; a weak D match, TRBD1 (5 bases). Germline V CDR1 and CDR2: SGHDT, YYEEEE. The CDR3 runs to 17 residues. V was trimmed by 0 bases and J by 6 bases, leaving 16 bases between them. This CDR3 is CASSLEAQWGVNSPLHF. The CDR3 nucleotides are TGTGCCAGCAGCTTGGAAGCACAGTGGGGGGTTAATTCACCCCTCCACTTT.

The gene calls are TRBV11-1 and TRBJ2-3, with D possibly being TRBD1 (6 bases). CDR3 size: 15 residues. Germline CDR1 is SGHAT and CDR2 is FQDESV (reference sequence). Trimming took 0 bases from V and 4 from J, leaving 11 bases between them. The CDR3 DNA sequence: TGTGCCAGCAGCTTAGCGGGGGCACGCTCAGATACGCAGTATTTT. Encoded protein: CASSLAGARSDTQYF.

The chain is built from TRBV30 and TRBJ2-5, with 10 bases fitting TRBD1. The CDR3 totals 17 residues. Germline CDR1 GTSNPN, CDR2 SVGIG (reference sequence). After removal of 2 bases from V and 1 base from J, the junction contained 10 bases not matched to a gene. Written as DNA, the CDR3 is TGTGCCTGGAGTCCCTGGGACAGGGGTTTAGTCCAAGAGACCCAGTACTTC. Translating it yields CAWSPWDRGLVQETQYF.

This sequence joins TRBV5-4 and TRBJ2-1; 8 bases line up with TRBD2. The germline V gene encodes CDR1 SGHNT and CDR2 YYREEE (reference sequence). V shed 10 bases, J shed 3 bases, and the junction held 9 bases outside the gene matches. CDR3 length: 14 amino acids. CDR3 DNA sequence: TGTGCCGGAACATTGAGCGGGGGCTACAATGAGCAGTTCTTC. This translates into CAGTLSGGYNEQFF.

The chain combines TRBV4-1 with TRBJ2-3, with 11 bases that match TRBD1. V lost 2 bases to trimming and J lost 1 base; unmatched junction nucleotides: 17. CDR1 and CDR2 from the germline V gene are MGHRA and YSYEKL. This CDR3 region has 21 residues. The CDR3 DNA sequence: TGCGCCAGCAGCCAAAGGACAGGGGGCCCAAGCAAATCGATGGGCACAGATACGCAGTATTTT. Translation: CASSQRTGGPSKSMGTDTQYF.

The chain combines TRBV21-1 with TRBJ1-1. TRBV21-1 is a documented pseudogene. This CDR3 is 18 amino acids long. The CDR3 DNA reads as TGTGCCAGCAGCAGGGCCGGGAGTCGAGGACCCTTGAACACTGAAGCTTTCTTT. Protein: CASSRAGSRGPLNTEAFF.

The chain has TRBV4-2 and TRBJ2-7; D is perhaps TRBD2 (6 bases). The CDR3 covers 14 residues. The V gene's germline CDR1 is LGHNA and CDR2 YNFKEQ. Between the trimmed V and J ends, which lost 1 base and 7 bases, there was a span of 14 bases. CDR3 region: CASSQGGEGWEQYF. The CDR3 DNA reads TGTGCCAGCAGCCAAGGGGGGGAAGGATGGGAGCAGTACTTC.

J is TRBJ1-1 and V is TRBV5-8, with a weak D call TRBD1 (6 bases). Trimming left V 4 bases short and J 3 bases short, with 10 bases between. Germline V gene sequence: CDR1 SGHTS, CDR2 YDEGEE. CDR3 length: 13 residues. CDR3 residues: CASSPDRDTEAFF. DNA for the CDR3: TGTGCCAGCAGCCCGGACAGAGACACTGAAGCTTTCTTT.

The chain joins TRBV27 to TRBJ2-6, with D perhaps TRBD2 (5 bases). This CDR3 is 18 amino acids long. Trimming removed 5 bases at V and 0 bases at J, with 17 bases between. Germline V CDR1 and CDR2: MNHEY, SMNVEV (reference sequence). The CDR3, as DNA: TGTGCCAGCAGTCCGCGGGTCGCGGTGGACTCTGGGGCCAACGTCCTGACTTTC. This codes for CASSPRVAVDSGANVLTF.

The chain employs TRBV11-2 and TRBJ1-1; 7 nucleotides align to TRBD1. Trimming removed 4 bases from V and 13 bases from J; junction bases left unmatched: 6. This CDR3 has 11 amino acids. Germline CDR1 SGHAT, CDR2 FQNNGV. For the CDR3, the DNA is TGTGCCAGCAGCTGGGGGACAGAGAATTTCTTT. It is translated as CASSWGTENFF.

This clone came up a few times. V gene TRBV2 combines with J gene TRBJ1-4, with a tentative D call TRBD1 (5 bases). Germline CDR1 SNHLY, CDR2 FYNNEI. V dropped 7 bases and J dropped 8 bases, with 17 bases sitting between them. The CDR3 loop spans 14 amino acids. In DNA, the CDR3 is TGTGCCAGCATGATGGGGGAGGGTAGCGAAAAACTGTTTTTT. Protein: CASMMGEGSEKLFF. Together with reference TRBV2 and TRBJ1-4, the CDR3 gives the full variable domain: EPEVTQTPSHQVTQMGQEVILRCVPISNHLYFYWYRQILGQKVEFLVSFYNNEISEKSEIFDDQFSVERPDGSNFTLKIRSTKLEDSAMYFCASMMGEGSEKLFFGSGTQLSVL.

This clone was observed a few times. V is TRBV5-1 and J is TRBJ2-7, with 7 bases fitting TRBD2. The CDR3 runs to 13 residues. J gave up 7 bases and V 4 bases, and 8 bases lay outside the gene matches. Germline assignment: CDR1 SGHRS and CDR2 YFSETQ. The CDR3 loop reads CASSRGVDREQYF. Written as DNA, the CDR3 is TGCGCCAGCAGCCGGGGGGTTGACCGGGAGCAGTACTTC.

This chain joins TRBV2 and TRBJ2-3; 13 positions agree with TRBD2. V lost 0 bases and J lost 3; bases outside the gene matches: 6. The CDR3 consists of 18 residues. CDR1 SNHLY and CDR2 FYNNEI come from the germline V gene. The CDR3 spells CASSEAGLAGVITDTQYF. The CDR3 DNA reads as TGTGCCAGCAGTGAAGCAGGACTAGCGGGAGTGATAACAGATACGCAGTATTTT.

This clone was observed once. The rearrangement links TRBV30 to TRBJ2-7, with D unresolved. V was shortened by 2 bases and J by 8 bases, with 13 bases between the two germline ends. There are 12 residues in the CDR3. Germline CDR1 GTSNPN, CDR2 SVGIG (reference sequence). The CDR3 DNA sequence: TGTGCCTGGAGTAAGTCCTTGAGTAAGCAGTACTTC. Translating it yields CAWSKSLSKQYF.

The rearrangement links TRBV10-1 to TRBJ1-1, with D possibly TRBD1 on 5 matching bases. This CDR3 is built from 12 residues. V gave up 3 bases and J gave up 11 bases, with 13 bases separating them. Germline assignment: CDR1 WNHNN and CDR2 SYGVQD (reference sequence). Here the CDR3 reads CASSETGTSAFF. DNA of the CDR3: TGCGCCAGCAGTGAAACCGGGACTTCGGCTTTCTTT.

The genes are TRBV6-1 and TRBJ1-5; no clear D. This CDR3 contains 13 residues. Germline V gives CDR1 MNHNS, CDR2 SASEGT. V was clipped by 4 bases and J by 6 bases, with 10 bases between them. CDR3 DNA sequence: TGTGCCAGCAGTGGGAGGGAACGTCAGCCCCAGCATTTT. This translates into CASSGRERQPQHF.

The chain couples TRBV19 to TRBJ2-2, with D uncertain. Trimming pared 5 bases from V and 0 bases from J, leaving 13 bases between. Germline CDR1 LNHDA, CDR2 SQIVND (reference sequence). This CDR3 is built from 16 residues. The CDR3 sequence: CASSLLLTSNTGELFF. The CDR3 DNA is TGTGCCAGTAGTTTACTCCTAACCTCGAACACCGGGGAGCTGTTTTTT.

The chain joins TRBV5-6 to TRBJ2-1, with D possibly matching TRBD2 (6 bases). The germline gives CDR1 SGHDT, CDR2 YYEEEE. This CDR3 is built from 12 residues. Trimming took off 3 bases at V and 9 bases at J, with 10 bases between the two ends. The CDR3 region has the DNA TGTGCCAGCAGCTCCTTGGGGGGTGAGCAGTTCTTC. Its protein product is CASSSLGGEQFF.

This clone was observed once. The chain links TRBV27 to TRBJ2-1, with 8 bases lining up with TRBD2. The CDR3 loop spans 15 amino acids. V trimming: 2 bases; J trimming: 9 bases; junction bases outside the gene matches: 9. CDR1 is MNHEY, CDR2 SMNVEV, per germline (reference sequence). This CDR3 reads CASSLIAGTLGEQFF. The CDR3 DNA is TGTGCCAGCAGTTTAATAGCGGGGACCCTAGGTGAGCAGTTCTTC.

The chain carries TRBV28 and TRBJ1-4; D might be TRBD1 (6 bases). Germline V CDR1 and CDR2: MDHEN, SYDVKM. The V end was cut by 6 bases, the J end by 7 bases, with 18 bases between. The CDR3 loop spans 15 amino acids. The CDR3 reads CASSLGAGHFEKLFF. The CDR3 nucleotides read TGTGCCAGCAGCTTAGGAGCGGGACATTTTGAAAAACTGTTTTTT.

V is TRBV10-3 and J is TRBJ1-2; perhaps TRBD1 as D (6 bases). Per germline, CDR1 ENHRY and CDR2 SYGVKD. The CDR3 is made up of 15 amino acids. V was cut by 6 bases and J by 2 bases, with 16 bases left in between. The CDR3 spells CAIRGVTGNNYGYTF. Written as DNA, the CDR3 is TGTGCCATCAGGGGTGTTACAGGGAACAACTATGGCTACACCTTC.

The chain joins TRBV5-4 to TRBJ2-7, with no clear D. V shed 1 base and J shed 1 base, with 6 bases lying between them. The CDR3 is 13 residues long. Per germline, CDR1 SGHNT and CDR2 YYREEE (reference sequence). The CDR3 nucleotides read TGTGCCAGCAGCTTGATCGGTTCCTACGAGCAGTACTTC. Translation gives CASSLIGSYEQYF.

V usage is TRBV19 and J usage is TRBJ1-1; 7 bases are a match to TRBD1. The CDR3 loop spans 13 amino acids. From germline, CDR1 is LNHDA and CDR2 SQIVND (reference sequence). With 5 bases clipped from V and 0 bases from J, the junction kept 0 bases outside the gene matches. For the CDR3, the DNA is TGTGCCAGTAGTGACAGGGTGAACACTGAAGCTTTCTTT. This translates into CASSDRVNTEAFF.

This chain joins TRBV2 and TRBJ1-1; D gene uncertain. Trimming cost V 6 bases and J 5 bases, with 13 bases left between them. This CDR3 contains 13 residues. Germline-derived CDR1 and CDR2 are SNHLY and FYNNEI. The CDR3 DNA reads TGTGCCAGCAGCCTAGACGGGGTTACTGAAGCTTTCTTT. Translation gives CASSLDGVTEAFF.

V gene TRBV28 combines with J gene TRBJ2-1; 7 bases map to TRBD1. The CDR3 has 15 residues. The V segment lost 7 bases and the J segment 5 bases; nucleotides outside the gene matches: 11. Germline values: CDR1 MDHEN, CDR2 SYDVKM. The CDR3 region has the DNA TGTGCCAGCATGGTACCCGGGACAGATAACAATGAGCAGTTCTTC. Translated, it gives CASMVPGTDNNEQFF.

The chain combines TRBV29-1 with TRBJ2-7; 7 bases are shared with TRBD1. Germline loops: CDR1 SQVTM, CDR2 ANQGSEA. The trim removed 5 bases at V and 3 bases at J, leaving 10 bases unmatched. This CDR3 has 14 amino acids. The CDR3 loop reads CSVIQGERGYEQYF. The CDR3, as DNA: TGCAGCGTTATTCAGGGGGAGCGAGGCTACGAGCAGTACTTC.

The chain joins TRBV4-3 to TRBJ1-2; tentatively, D is TRBD1 (5 bases). The CDR3 has 16 residues. Trimming took off 0 bases at V and 3 bases at J, with 14 bases between the two ends. Germline CDR1 LGHNA, CDR2 YSLEER. CDR3 region: CASSQDPMGGYYGYTF. DNA of the CDR3: TGCGCCAGCAGCCAAGATCCAATGGGGGGGTACTATGGCTACACCTTC.

The chain links TRBV6-1 to TRBJ1-6, with D hard to call. Trimming pared 0 bases from V and 8 bases from J, leaving 14 bases between. Germline CDR1 is MNHNS and CDR2 is SASEGT. This CDR3 comprises 16 residues. Here the CDR3 DNA reads TGTGCCAGCAGTGAAGCGAGACTATTCCTAGATTCACCCCTCCACTTT. Translating it yields CASSEARLFLDSPLHF.